This TCR beta chain was retrieved from a study of blood T cells in healthy people across ages. Study-wide points: Changes in expanded clonotypes were possibly confounded, as the CMV status of donors was unknown.

Concerning this clonotype: What it binds is not known.

Germline V gene lookup returns CDR1 MNHEY and CDR2 SVGEGT. The CDR3 contains 18 residues. V shed 0 bases and J 3 bases; nucleotides not matched to a gene: 12. PCR was performed a second time for roughly 6 to 12 cycles using a sample-barcoded 5' primer and a J-beta primer mix. With 12 random nucleotides, a template-switch adaptor tagged each individual cDNA molecule. TCRdb fed the 5' RACE reads into MiXCR, producing one record per CDR3 protein. Of about 830,000 distinct CDR3 sequences in the sample, around 68% were seen once. The sample consisted of blood. The sequence was collected from a man aged 30 to 45 in good health. The chain recombines TRBV6-2 or TRBV6-3 with TRBJ2-5, with 8 nucleotides matching TRBD1. In nucleotides, the CDR3 is TGTGCCAGCAGTTACTCGAGCTTCGCAGGGGGCAATGAAGAGACCCAGTACTTC. It translates to CASSYSSFAGGNEETQYF.